This T cell receptor beta chain emerged from a study of early T cells in non-severe SARS-CoV-2 infection. Across the whole study: RNA in bulk from unsorted whole blood was sequenced, and chains were unpaired.

Each single cDNA molecule received a unique molecular identifier. MiXCR was run by TCRdb on the 5' RACE reads, yielding one entry per CDR3 protein. The sample shows 42,000 or so distinct CDR3 sequences, less than 6.5% of them seen only once. Germline assignment: CDR1 SGHVS and CDR2 FQNEAQ. V shed 1 base and J shed 1 base, with 8 bases lying between them. The CDR3 runs to 16 residues. The chain joins TRBV7-8 to TRBJ2-6; unclear D gene. This sample comprised whole blood, obtained at baseline. This TCR was sampled from an adult who was a healthcare worker with PCR-confirmed SARS-CoV-2 infection or an uninfected control (not recorded which). The CDR3 loop reads CASSLDQRSGANVLTF. DNA for the CDR3: TGTGCCAGCAGCTTAGACCAACGGTCTGGGGCCAACGTCCTGACTTTC.